Sequencing of this TCR beta chain was carried out in a study of shared clonotypes between healthy human individuals. Study in general: Three plates each covered CD4 naive and memory; CD8 naive two, CD8 memory one. Study-level results: In contrast to clonotypes shared by all four donors, non-shared clonotypes had lower generation probabilities.

A word on this clone: Antigen: not known.

TCRdb's copy holds only in-frame clones and misses some; the assay was immunoSEQ multiplex PCR. The repertoire holds a few million clones, with 85% to 95% as singletons. This TCR derives from a man aged 18 to 30 in good health. Source material: naive CD4+ T cells sorted from blood. The subset here: CD45RA+ positively selected.

The CDR3 protein is CASSVDGQLNQPQHF. The CDR3 nucleotides read TGTGCCAGCAGCGTAGACGGACAGCTCAATCAGCCCCAGCATTTT. This chain links TRBV7-3 with TRBJ1-5, with D perhaps TRBD1 (6 bases). Germline V CDR1 and CDR2: SGHTA, FQGTGA. CDR3 length: 15 residues. Trimming stripped 5 bases from V and 3 bases from J, with 14 bases between.